This TCR beta chain was sequenced in a study of neoadjuvant nivolumab and ipilimumab in lung cancer. Background on the study: The combination arm added day-1 ipilimumab 1 mg/kg to nivolumab 3 mg/kg on days 1, 15, 29.

V trimming: 6 bases; J trimming: 8 bases; junction bases outside the gene matches: 4. CDR3 length equals 11 residues. Per the germline V gene, CDR1 is DFQATT and CDR2 is SNEGSKA (reference sequence). The assay was immunoSEQ multiplex PCR, and TCRdb's table has in-frame clones only and misses some. The sample carries under 9,000 clones, roughly 83% recorded once. This sequence was found in an adult with non-small cell lung cancer. The chain recombines TRBV20-1 with TRBJ1-2; 9 nucleotides agree with TRBD1. Sequencing used tumor tissue, obtained after neoadjuvant nivolumab, alone or with ipilimumab, at or shortly before surgery. CDR3 in amino acids: CSAAGTGGYTF. CDR3 nucleotides: TGCAGTGCCGCCGGGACAGGGGGCTACACCTTC.